This is a list of T cell receptor beta chains from one sample in a study of blood T cell repertoires in COVID-19. The assay was immunoSEQ multiplex PCR, and TCRdb's table has in-frame clones only and misses some. This table has 180,000 or so clones, 86% appearing once. Sequences were obtained from peripheral blood. These receptors were collected from a man in his sixties with acute or convalescent COVID-19. The CDR3 runs from the conserved cysteine through the conserved F or W. D genes are given only for firm matches. Some rows mark clone size as missing; the rest say once, few, many or name a class of expanded clone.

d_call,clone_size,v_call,j_call,cdr3_nt,cdr3_aa
TRBD2,once,TRBV6-1,TRBJ2-3,TGTGCCAGCAGTGAAGCGCGCGGGAGGGCCAGTACAGATACGCAGTATTTT,CASSEARGRASTDTQYF
NA,NA,TRBV16,TRBJ1-1,TGTGCCAGCAGCCAATACCCAGAAGCTGAAGCTTTCTTT,CASSQYPEAEAFF
NA,once,TRBV6-4,TRBJ2-5,TGTGCCAGCAGGGGGCAGGGCCAAGAGACCCAGTACTTC,CASRGQGQETQYF
NA,NA,TRBV30,TRBJ2-1,TGTGCCTGGGGACCCCTCAGGGCGGAGCAGTTCTTC,CAWGPLRAEQFF
NA,NA,TRBV6-6,TRBJ1-3,TGTGCCAGCAGTTACACCTCAGGGTACTCTGGAAACACCATATATTTT,CASSYTSGYSGNTIYF
TRBD1,NA,TRBV19,TRBJ2-1,TGTGCCAGTAGTGGACAGGGGGTTGAGCAGTTCTTC,CASSGQGVEQFF
NA,NA,TRBV7-9,TRBJ1-3,TGTGCCAGCAGCTCCCTGGACACTGGAAACACCATATATTTT,CASSSLDTGNTIYF
NA,NA,TRBV7-2,TRBJ1-2,TGTGCCAGCAGCTTAACCCCGGCAGGGGTGAATGGCTACACCTTC,CASSLTPAGVNGYTF
NA,NA,TRBV7-9,TRBJ1-4,TGTGCCAGCAGCTTAGGGGTGGCTTGGAGCACAACTAATGAAAAACTGTTTTTT,CASSLGVAWSTTNEKLFF
TRBD1,NA,TRBV30,TRBJ1-4,TGTGCCTGGAGTACGACAGGGAATTTAGAAAAACTGTTTTTT,CAWSTTGNLEKLFF
NA,NA,TRBV5-4,TRBJ2-1,TGTGCCAGCAGCTTGGCCCGGACTACGTCCTACAATGAGCAGTTCTTC,CASSLARTTSYNEQFF
TRBD1,NA,TRBV28,TRBJ1-5,TGTGCCAGCAGTTTATGGAACATGAGGGACAGGGGGCTGGAGCAGCCCCAGCATTTT,CASSLWNMRDRGLEQPQHF
TRBD1,NA,TRBV9,TRBJ1-2,TGTGCCAGCACGGGACAGGCGAACTATGGCTACACCTTC,CASTGQANYGYTF
NA,NA,TRBV18,TRBJ2-1,TGTGCCAGCTCACCACAGAGGACAGCCACGGATGAGCAGTTCTTC,CASSPQRTATDEQFF
TRBD2,NA,TRBV4-1,TRBJ2-1,TGCGCCAGCAGCCCCTTGAGGGAGGGCCTAATTGATGAGCAGTTCTTC,CASSPLREGLIDEQFF
TRBD1,NA,TRBV28,TRBJ1-2,TGTGCCAGCTGGGACAGATCCTATGGCTACACCTTC,CASWDRSYGYTF
NA,NA,TRBV6-5,TRBJ1-1,TGTGCCAGCACCTTTGGACAGCGAGAAGCTTTCTTT,CASTFGQREAFF
TRBD1,NA,TRBV9,TRBJ1-2,TGTGCCAGCAACCCCGGACAGGGAGGTGGCTACACCTTC,CASNPGQGGGYTF
TRBD2,few,TRBV14,TRBJ2-5,TGTGCCAGCAGCCAAGGTAGCGGGAGATTGGAGACCCAGTACTTC,CASSQGSGRLETQYF
NA,NA,TRBV28,TRBJ2-7,TGTGCCAGCAGTTTACGGACAGTCGAGCAGTACTTC,CASSLRTVEQYF
NA,NA,TRBV10-2,TRBJ2-1,TGCGCCAGCAGTGAGGACAGTCCAGGTAACAATGAGCAGTTCTTC,CASSEDSPGNNEQFF
NA,NA,TRBV27,TRBJ1-2,TGTGCCAGCAGTTTCAGGGTGAACTATGGCTACACCTTC,CASSFRVNYGYTF
NA,NA,TRBV4-1,TRBJ1-1,TGCGCCAGCAGCATGCGGGTCGAGTACACTGAAGCTTTCTTT,CASSMRVEYTEAFF
TRBD1,NA,TRBV29-1,TRBJ2-7,TGCAGCGTTGTTTGGGCAGGGGGTGCGGACGAGCAGTACTTC,CSVVWAGGADEQYF
NA,few,TRBV4-1,TRBJ1-5,TGCGCCAGCAGCAGGCTAAATCAGGGGAATCAGCCCCAGCATTTT,CASSRLNQGNQPQHF
NA,NA,TRBV5-5,TRBJ1-2,TGTGCCAGCAGCTTAGGTCCAGGCGCTAACTATGGCTACACCTTC,CASSLGPGANYGYTF
NA,NA,TRBV2,TRBJ1-5,TGTGCCAGCAGTGAAGAGGGAGGCAATCAGCCCCAGCATTTT,CASSEEGGNQPQHF
NA,NA,TRBV15,TRBJ2-5,TGTGCCACCAGCAGAGATCGGGAAGCGGGAAGGGGGGACCAAGAGACCCAGTACTTC,CATSRDREAGRGDQETQYF
NA,NA,TRBV3-1/TRBV3-2,TRBJ2-1,TGTGCCAGCAGCCATTCTATATCACCAAACAATGAGCAGTTCTTC,CASSHSISPNNEQFF
NA,NA,TRBV18,TRBJ2-5,TGTGCCAGCTCACCCCCGGTGAACAGAGAGACCCAGTACTTC,CASSPPVNRETQYF
NA,NA,TRBV28,TRBJ2-1,TGTGCCAGCAGTTTTAGCTCTCCTCGTTTCTTC,CASSFSSPRFF
NA,NA,TRBV18,TRBJ2-1,TGTGCCAGCTCCCGAACTACCAGCTCCTACAATGAGCAGTTCTTC,CASSRTTSSYNEQFF
NA,NA,TRBV5-1,TRBJ1-3,TGCGCCAGCACAAGCTCAGGACAGCTTGGAAACACCATATATTTT,CASTSSGQLGNTIYF
TRBD1,NA,TRBV18,TRBJ1-3,TGTGCCAGCTCTTGGGGACAGGGCAAAGGAAACACCATATATTTT,CASSWGQGKGNTIYF
TRBD1,few,TRBV19,TRBJ2-2,TGTGCCAGTAGTCCCGGGACAGGGCAAACCGGGGAGCTGTTTTTT,CASSPGTGQTGELFF
TRBD1,NA,TRBV5-4,TRBJ1-4,TGTGCCAGCAGCTTGTGGGGACAGGGAGAGGAAAAACTGTTTTTT,CASSLWGQGEEKLFF
TRBD1,once,TRBV7-9,TRBJ2-2,TGTGCCAGCAGCATCCGACAGGGGGCGCAGGGCACCGGGGAGCTGTTTTTT,CASSIRQGAQGTGELFF
TRBD2,NA,TRBV2,TRBJ2-3,TGTGCCAGCAGCCCAACTAGCGGGATAAGCACAGATACGCAGTATTTT,CASSPTSGISTDTQYF
NA,NA,TRBV9,TRBJ1-2,TGTGCCAGCAGCGTGGACAGCTATGGCTACACCTTC,CASSVDSYGYTF